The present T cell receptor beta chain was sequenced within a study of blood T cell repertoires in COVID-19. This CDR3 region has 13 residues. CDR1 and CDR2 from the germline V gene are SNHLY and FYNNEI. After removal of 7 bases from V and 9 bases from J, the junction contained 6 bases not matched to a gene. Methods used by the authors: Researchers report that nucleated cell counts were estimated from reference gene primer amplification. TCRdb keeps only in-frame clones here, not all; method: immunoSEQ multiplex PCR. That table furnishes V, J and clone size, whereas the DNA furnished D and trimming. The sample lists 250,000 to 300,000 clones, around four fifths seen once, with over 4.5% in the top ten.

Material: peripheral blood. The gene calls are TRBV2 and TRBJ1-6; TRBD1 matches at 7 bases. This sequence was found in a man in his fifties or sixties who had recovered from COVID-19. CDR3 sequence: CASNRDRSSPLHF. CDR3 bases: TGTGCCAGCAACCGGGACAGAAGTTCACCCCTCCACTTT.